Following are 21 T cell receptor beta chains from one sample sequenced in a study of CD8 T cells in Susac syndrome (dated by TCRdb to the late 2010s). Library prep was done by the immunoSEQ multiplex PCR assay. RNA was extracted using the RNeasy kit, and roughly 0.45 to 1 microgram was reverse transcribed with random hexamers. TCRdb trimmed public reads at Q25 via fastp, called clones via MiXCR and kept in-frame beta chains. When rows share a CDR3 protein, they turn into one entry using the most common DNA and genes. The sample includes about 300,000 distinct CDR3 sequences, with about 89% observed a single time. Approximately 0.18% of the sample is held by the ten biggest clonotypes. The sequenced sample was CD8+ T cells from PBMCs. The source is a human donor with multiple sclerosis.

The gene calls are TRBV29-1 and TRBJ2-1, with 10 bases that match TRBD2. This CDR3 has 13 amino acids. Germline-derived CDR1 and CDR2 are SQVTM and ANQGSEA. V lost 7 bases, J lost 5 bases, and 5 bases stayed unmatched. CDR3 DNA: TGCAGCGCAGCGGGAGGGCCTGACAATGAGCAGTTCTTC. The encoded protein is CSAAGGPDNEQFF.

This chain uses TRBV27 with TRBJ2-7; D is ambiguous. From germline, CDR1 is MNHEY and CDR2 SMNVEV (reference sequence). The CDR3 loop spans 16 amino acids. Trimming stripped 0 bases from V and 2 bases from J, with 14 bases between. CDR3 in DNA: TGTGCCAGCAGTTTATCGTGGGCCCAGCCCCCCTACGAGCAGTACTTC. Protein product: CASSLSWAQPPYEQYF.

The CDR3 spells CSARAGGQSPVETQYF. The DNA for the CDR3 is TGCAGTGCTAGAGCCGGGGGACAGTCTCCAGTGGAGACCCAGTACTTC. The chain is built from TRBV20-1 and TRBJ2-5; possibly TRBD1 for D (7 bases). The CDR3 has 16 amino acids. Germline-derived CDR1 and CDR2 are DFQATT and SNEGSKA (reference sequence). V lost 1 base, J lost 5 bases, and 20 bases lay in between.

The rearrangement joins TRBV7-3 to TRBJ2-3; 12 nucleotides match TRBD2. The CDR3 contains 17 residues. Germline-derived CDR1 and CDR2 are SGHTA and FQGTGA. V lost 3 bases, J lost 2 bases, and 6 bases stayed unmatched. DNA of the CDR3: TGTGCCAGCAGCTTCGGCCTAGCGGGAGGGATCACAGATACGCAGTATTTT. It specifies CASSFGLAGGITDTQYF. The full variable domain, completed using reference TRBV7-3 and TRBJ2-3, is GAGVSQTPSNKVTEKGKYVELRCDPISGHTALYWYRQSLGQGPEFLIYFQGTGAADDSGLPNDRFFAVRPEGSVSTLKIQRTERGDSAVYLCASSFGLAGGITDTQYFGPGTRLTVL.

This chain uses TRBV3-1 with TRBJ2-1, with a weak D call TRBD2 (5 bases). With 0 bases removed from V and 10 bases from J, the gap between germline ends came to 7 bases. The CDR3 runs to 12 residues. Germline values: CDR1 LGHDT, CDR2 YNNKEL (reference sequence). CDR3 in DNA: TGTGCCAGCAGCCAAGACCGCGGGGAGCAGTTCTTC. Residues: CASSQDRGEQFF.

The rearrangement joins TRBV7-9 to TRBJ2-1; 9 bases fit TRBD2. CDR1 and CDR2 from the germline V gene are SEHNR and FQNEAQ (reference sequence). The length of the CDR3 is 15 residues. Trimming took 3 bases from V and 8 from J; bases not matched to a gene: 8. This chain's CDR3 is CASSFGIAGADEQFF. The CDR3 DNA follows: TGTGCCAGCAGCTTTGGTATAGCGGGAGCCGATGAGCAGTTCTTC.

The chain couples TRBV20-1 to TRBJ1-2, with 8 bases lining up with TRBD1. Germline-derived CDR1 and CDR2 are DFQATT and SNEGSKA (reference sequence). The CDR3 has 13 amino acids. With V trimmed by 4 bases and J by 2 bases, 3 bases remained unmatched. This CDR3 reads CSATRDRNYGYTF. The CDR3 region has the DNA TGCAGTGCTACCCGGGACAGGAACTATGGCTACACCTTC.

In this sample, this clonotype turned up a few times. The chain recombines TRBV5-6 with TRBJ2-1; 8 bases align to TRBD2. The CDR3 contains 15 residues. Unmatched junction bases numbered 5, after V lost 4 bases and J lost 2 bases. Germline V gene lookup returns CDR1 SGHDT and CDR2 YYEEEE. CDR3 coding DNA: TGTGCCAGCAGCGGAGCGGGAGACCCCTACAATGAGCAGTTCTTC. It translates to CASSGAGDPYNEQFF.

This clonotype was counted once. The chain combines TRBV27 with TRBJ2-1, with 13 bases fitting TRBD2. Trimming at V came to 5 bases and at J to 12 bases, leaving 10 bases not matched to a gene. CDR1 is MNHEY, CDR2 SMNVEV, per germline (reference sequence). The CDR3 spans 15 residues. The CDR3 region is CASSLGTSGATGQFF. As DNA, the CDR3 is TGTGCCAGCAGTCTCGGGACTAGCGGGGCCACTGGGCAGTTCTTC.

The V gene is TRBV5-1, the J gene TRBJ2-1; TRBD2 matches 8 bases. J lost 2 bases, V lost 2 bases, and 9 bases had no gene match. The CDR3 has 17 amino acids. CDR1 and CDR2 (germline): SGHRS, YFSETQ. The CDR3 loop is CASSLPISGAPYNEQFF. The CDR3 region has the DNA TGCGCCAGCAGCTTACCCATTAGCGGGGCCCCCTACAATGAGCAGTTCTTC. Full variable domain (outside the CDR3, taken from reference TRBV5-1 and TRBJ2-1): KAGVTQTPRYLIKTRGQQVTLSCSPISGHRSVSWYQQTPGQGLQFLFEYFSETQRNKGNFPGRFSGRQFSNSRSEMNVSTLELGDSALYLCASSLPISGAPYNEQFFGPGTRLTVL.

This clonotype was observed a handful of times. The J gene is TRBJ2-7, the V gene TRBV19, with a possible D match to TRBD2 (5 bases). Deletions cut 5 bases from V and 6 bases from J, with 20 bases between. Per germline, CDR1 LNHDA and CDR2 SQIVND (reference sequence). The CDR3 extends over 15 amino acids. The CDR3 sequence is CASSPPGTEAVEQYF. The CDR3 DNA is TGTGCCAGTAGTCCTCCGGGAACCGAGGCGGTCGAGCAGTACTTC.

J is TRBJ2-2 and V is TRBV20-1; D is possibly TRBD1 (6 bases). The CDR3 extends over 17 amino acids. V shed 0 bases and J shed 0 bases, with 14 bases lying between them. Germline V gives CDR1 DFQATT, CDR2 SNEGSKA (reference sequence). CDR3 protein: CSARDRQVFANTGELFF. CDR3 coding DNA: TGCAGTGCTAGAGATCGACAGGTGTTCGCGAACACCGGGGAGCTGTTTTTT.

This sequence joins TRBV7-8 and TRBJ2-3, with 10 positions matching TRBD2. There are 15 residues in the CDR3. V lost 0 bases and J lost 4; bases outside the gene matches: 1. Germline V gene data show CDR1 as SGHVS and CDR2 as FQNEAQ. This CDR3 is CASSLALAGADTQYF. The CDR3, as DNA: TGTGCCAGCAGCTTAGCTCTAGCGGGAGCAGATACGCAGTATTTT.

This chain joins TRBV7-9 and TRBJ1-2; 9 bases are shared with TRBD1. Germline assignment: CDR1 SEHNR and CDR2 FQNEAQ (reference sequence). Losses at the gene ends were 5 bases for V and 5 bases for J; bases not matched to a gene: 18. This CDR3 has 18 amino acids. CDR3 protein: CASSRTPGSGQGSYGYTF. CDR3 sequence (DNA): TGTGCCAGCAGCCGAACGCCAGGATCGGGACAGGGAAGTTATGGCTACACCTTC. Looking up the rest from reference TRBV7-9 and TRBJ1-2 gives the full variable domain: DTGVSQNPRHKITKRGQNVTFRCDPISEHNRLYWYRQTLGQGPEFLTYFQNEAQLEKSRLLSDRFSAERPKGSFSTLEIQRTEQGDSAMYLCASSRTPGSGQGSYGYTFGSGTRLTVV.

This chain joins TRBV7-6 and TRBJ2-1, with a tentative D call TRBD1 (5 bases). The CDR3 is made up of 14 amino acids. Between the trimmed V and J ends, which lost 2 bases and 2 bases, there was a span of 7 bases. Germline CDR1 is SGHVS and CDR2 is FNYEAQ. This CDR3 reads CASSLPGTYNEQFF. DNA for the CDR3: TGTGCCAGCAGCTTACCAGGGACCTACAATGAGCAGTTCTTC.

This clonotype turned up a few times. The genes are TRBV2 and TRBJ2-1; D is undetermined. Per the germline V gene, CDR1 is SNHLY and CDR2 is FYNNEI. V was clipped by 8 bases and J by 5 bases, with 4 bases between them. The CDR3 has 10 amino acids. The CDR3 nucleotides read TGTGCCAGCCGAGACAATGAGCAGTTCTTC. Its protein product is CASRDNEQFF.

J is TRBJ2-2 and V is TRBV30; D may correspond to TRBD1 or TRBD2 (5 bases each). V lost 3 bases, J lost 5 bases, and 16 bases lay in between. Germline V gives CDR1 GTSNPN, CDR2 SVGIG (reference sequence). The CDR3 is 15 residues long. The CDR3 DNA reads TGTGCCTGGAGCGCTCTGGGACCGTGGACCGGGGAGCTGTTTTTT. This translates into CAWSALGPWTGELFF.

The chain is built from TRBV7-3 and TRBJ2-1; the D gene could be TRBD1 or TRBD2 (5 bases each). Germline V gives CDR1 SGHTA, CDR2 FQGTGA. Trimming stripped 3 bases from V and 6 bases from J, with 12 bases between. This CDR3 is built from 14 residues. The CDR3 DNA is TGTGCCAGCAGCTTCTCGGGTGGGGGCAATGAGCAGTTCTTC. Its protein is CASSFSGGGNEQFF.

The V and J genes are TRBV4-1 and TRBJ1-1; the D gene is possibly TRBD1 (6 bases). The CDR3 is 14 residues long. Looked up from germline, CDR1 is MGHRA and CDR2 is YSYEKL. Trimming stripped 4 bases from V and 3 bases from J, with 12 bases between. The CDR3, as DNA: TGCGCCAGCAGCCCCCGACAGGTTGACACTGAAGCTTTCTTT. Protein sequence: CASSPRQVDTEAFF.

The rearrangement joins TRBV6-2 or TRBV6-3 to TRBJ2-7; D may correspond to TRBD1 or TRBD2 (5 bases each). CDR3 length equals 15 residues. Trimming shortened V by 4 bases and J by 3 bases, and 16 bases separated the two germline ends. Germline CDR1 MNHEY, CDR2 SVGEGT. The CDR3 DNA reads TGTGCCAGCAGTTCTTTGGGACCGCATAGCTACGAGCAGTACTTC. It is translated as CASSSLGPHSYEQYF.

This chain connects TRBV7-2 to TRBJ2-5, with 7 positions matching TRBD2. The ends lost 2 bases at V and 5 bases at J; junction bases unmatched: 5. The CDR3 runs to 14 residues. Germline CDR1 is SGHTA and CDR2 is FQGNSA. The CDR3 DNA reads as TGTGCCAGCAGCTTAACGGGGGGATTGGAGACCCAGTACTTC. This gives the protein CASSLTGGLETQYF. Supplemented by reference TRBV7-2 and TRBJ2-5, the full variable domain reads GAGVSQSPSNKVTEKGKDVELRCDPISGHTALYWYRQSLGQGLEFLIYFQGNSAPDKSGLPSDRFSAERTGGSVSTLTIQRTQQEDSAVYLCASSLTGGLETQYFGPGTRLLVL.